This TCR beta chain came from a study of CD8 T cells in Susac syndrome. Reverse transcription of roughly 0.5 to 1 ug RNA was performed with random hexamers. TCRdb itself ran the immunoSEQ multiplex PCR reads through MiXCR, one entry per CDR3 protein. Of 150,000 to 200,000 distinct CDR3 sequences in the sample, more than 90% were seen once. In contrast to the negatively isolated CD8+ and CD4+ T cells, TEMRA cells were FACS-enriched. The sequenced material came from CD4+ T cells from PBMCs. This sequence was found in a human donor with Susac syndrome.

The CDR3 here is CASAAGGINEQFF. The DNA for the CDR3 is TGCGCCAGCGCGGCGGGGGGTATCAATGAGCAGTTCTTC. The J gene is TRBJ2-1, the V gene TRBV5-1; 8 bases line up with TRBD2. Per germline, CDR1 SGHRS and CDR2 YFSETQ. The J segment lost 6 bases and the V segment lost 7 bases, leaving 6 bases of the junction unmatched. The CDR3 sequence is 13 residues long.